The clone carrying this TCR beta chain has a count of ten or more. Antigen specificity is unknown. This record comes from a study of early T cells in non-severe SARS-CoV-2 infection. Background on the study: The sequenced material was bulk RNA from unsorted whole blood, and its chains were unpaired. Study-wide results and caveats: Private and CD4 specificities were missed by VDJdb matching, skewed to anti-spike CD8.

CDR1 and CDR2 from the germline V gene are SEHNR and FQNEAQ (reference sequence). The CDR3 is 15 residues long. V was clipped by 5 bases and J by 7 bases; unmatched bases: 10. In TCRdb, the 5' RACE reads were re-called with MiXCR into one record per CDR3 protein. The table has 29,000 or so distinct CDR3 sequences, approximately 4.8% seen once. The chain links TRBV7-9 to TRBJ2-1; 8 nucleotides line up with TRBD2. The sequence derives from an adult who was a healthcare worker with PCR-confirmed SARS-CoV-2 infection or an uninfected control (not recorded which). The sequenced material came from whole blood. In DNA, the CDR3 is TGTGCCAGCAGCAGTGAGCGGGAGAGGGGTAATGAGCAGTTCTTC. This encodes CASSSERERGNEQFF. Variable domain in full (rest from reference TRBV7-9 and TRBJ2-1): DTGVSQNPRHKITKRGQNVTFRCDPISEHNRLYWYRQTLGQGPEFLTYFQNEAQLEKSRLLSDRFSAERPKGSFSTLEIQRTEQGDSAMYLCASSSERERGNEQFFGPGTRLTVL.